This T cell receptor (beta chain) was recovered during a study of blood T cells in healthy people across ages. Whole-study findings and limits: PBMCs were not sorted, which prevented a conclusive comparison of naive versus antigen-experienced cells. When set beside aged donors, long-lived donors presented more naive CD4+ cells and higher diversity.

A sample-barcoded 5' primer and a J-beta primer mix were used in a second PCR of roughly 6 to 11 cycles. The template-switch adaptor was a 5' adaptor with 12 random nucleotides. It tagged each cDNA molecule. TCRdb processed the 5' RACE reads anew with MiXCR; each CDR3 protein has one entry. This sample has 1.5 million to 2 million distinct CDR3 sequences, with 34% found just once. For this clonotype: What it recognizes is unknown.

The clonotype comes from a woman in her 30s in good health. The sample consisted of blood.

The CDR3 spells CAWAGVHKQYF. Written as DNA, the CDR3 is TGTGCCTGGGCTGGGGTGCACAAGCAGTACTTC. The V and J genes are TRBV30 and TRBJ2-7; D is unresolved. With 5 bases removed from V and 8 bases from J, the gap between germline ends came to 13 bases. Germline-derived CDR1 and CDR2 are GTSNPN and SVGIG (reference sequence). The CDR3 spans 11 residues.